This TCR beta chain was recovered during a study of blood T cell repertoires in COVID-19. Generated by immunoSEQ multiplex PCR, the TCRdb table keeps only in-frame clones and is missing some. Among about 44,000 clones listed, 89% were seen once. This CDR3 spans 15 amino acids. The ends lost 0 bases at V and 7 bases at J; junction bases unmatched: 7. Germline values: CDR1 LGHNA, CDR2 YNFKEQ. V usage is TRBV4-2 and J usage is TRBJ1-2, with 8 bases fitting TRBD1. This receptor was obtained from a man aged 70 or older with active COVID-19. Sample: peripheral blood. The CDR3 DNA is TGTGCCAGCAGCCAAGATGGCAGGGGGCGTTCTGGCTACACCTTC. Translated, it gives CASSQDGRGRSGYTF.